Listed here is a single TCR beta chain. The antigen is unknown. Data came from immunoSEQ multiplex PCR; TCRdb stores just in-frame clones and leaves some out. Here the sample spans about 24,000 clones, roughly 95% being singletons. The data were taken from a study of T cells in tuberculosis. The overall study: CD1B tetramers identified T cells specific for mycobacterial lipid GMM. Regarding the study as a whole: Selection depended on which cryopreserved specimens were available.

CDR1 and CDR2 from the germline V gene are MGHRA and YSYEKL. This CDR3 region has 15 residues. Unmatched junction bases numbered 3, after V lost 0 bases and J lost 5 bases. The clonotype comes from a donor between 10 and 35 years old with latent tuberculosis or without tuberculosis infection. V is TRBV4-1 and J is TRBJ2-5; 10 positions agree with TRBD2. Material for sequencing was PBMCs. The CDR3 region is CASSQDQRGGETQYF. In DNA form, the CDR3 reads TGCGCCAGCAGCCAAGATCAGCGGGGGGGCGAGACCCAGTACTTC.